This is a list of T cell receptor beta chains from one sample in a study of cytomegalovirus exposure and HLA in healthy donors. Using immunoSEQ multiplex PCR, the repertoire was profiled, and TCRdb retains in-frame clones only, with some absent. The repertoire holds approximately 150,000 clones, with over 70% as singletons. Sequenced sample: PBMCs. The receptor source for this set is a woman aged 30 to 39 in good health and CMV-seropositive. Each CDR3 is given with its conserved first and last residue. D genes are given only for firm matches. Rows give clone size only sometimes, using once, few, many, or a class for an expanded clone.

DNA: TGTGCCAGCAGTTACGACATCGCCCGACAGGGCACTGAAGCTTTCTTT
CDR3: CASSYDIARQGTEAFF
J: TRBJ1-1
V: TRBV6-5
size: NA
D: TRBD1
length: 16

DNA: TGTGCCAGCAGCTTGGAAGGAGGACTAGCGAGGGATGAGCAGTTCTTC
CDR3: CASSLEGGLARDEQFF
J: TRBJ2-1
V: TRBV11-2
size: few
D: TRBD2
length: 16

DNA: TGTGCCAGCAGTCGGACAGGGGCTGGCTACACCTTC
CDR3: CASSRTGAGYTF
J: TRBJ1-2
V: TRBV6-1
size: once
D: TRBD1
length: 12

DNA: TGCGCCAGCAGCTTGAAACTAGCGGGGGGAGATACGCAGTATTTT
CDR3: CASSLKLAGGDTQYF
J: TRBJ2-3
V: TRBV5-1
size: NA
D: TRBD2
length: 15

DNA: TGTGCCAGCAGTTACAGAGGAGCGACCTCTGGAAACACCATATATTTT
CDR3: CASSYRGATSGNTIYF
J: TRBJ1-3
V: TRBV6-5
size: NA
D: NA
length: 16

DNA: TGTGCCAGCAGCAAAGGAGGTTTGGATAATGAAAAACTGTTTTTT
CDR3: CASSKGGLDNEKLFF
J: TRBJ1-4
V: TRBV28
size: once
D: NA
length: 15

DNA: TGTGCCAGCGAGTTAGACAGGGGCGGGTTATTCACCGGGGAGCTGTTTTTT
CDR3: CASELDRGGLFTGELFF
J: TRBJ2-2
V: TRBV2
size: NA
D: TRBD1
length: 17

DNA: TGTGCCAGCAGCTCCAGCCTAGGACAGATTAAAACCTACGAGCAGTACTTC
CDR3: CASSSSLGQIKTYEQYF
J: TRBJ2-7
V: TRBV7-9
size: NA
D: NA
length: 17

DNA: TGTGCCAGCAGACAACAGGGAATCCCCCTGGATGAGCAGTTCTTC
CDR3: CASRQQGIPLDEQFF
J: TRBJ2-1
V: TRBV11-3
size: NA
D: NA
length: 15

DNA: TGTGCCAGCCGAGCTAGCACAGATACGCAGTATTTT
CDR3: CASRASTDTQYF
J: TRBJ2-3
V: TRBV7-2
size: NA
D: NA
length: 12

DNA: TGTGCCAGCAGCACTACAGGGGCCGGGGAGCTGTTTTTT
CDR3: CASSTTGAGELFF
J: TRBJ2-2
V: TRBV7-8
size: NA
D: TRBD1
length: 13

DNA: TGTGCCAGCAGCTTCCTATCCGGGACTAGCGGCACAGATACGCAGTATTTT
CDR3: CASSFLSGTSGTDTQYF
J: TRBJ2-3
V: TRBV13
size: NA
D: TRBD2
length: 17

DNA: TGTGCCAGCAGCCAAGACAGGGACCTGAAAAACATTCAGTACTTC
CDR3: CASSQDRDLKNIQYF
J: TRBJ2-4
V: TRBV5-4
size: NA
D: TRBD1
length: 15

DNA: TGTGCCAGGGCAGGCCCGCCCCAGCTAGCGGGAGGCACAGATACGCAGTATTTT
CDR3: CARAGPPQLAGGTDTQYF
J: TRBJ2-3
V: TRBV19
size: NA
D: TRBD2
length: 18

DNA: TGTGCCAGCAGGGCGGGGAGGGGCTTGATCTATGGCTACACCTTC
CDR3: CASRAGRGLIYGYTF
J: TRBJ1-2
V: TRBV6-1
size: NA
D: NA
length: 15

DNA: TGTGCCAGCAGTGTCCAGGGGGCGAATACCGGGGAGCTGTTTTTT
CDR3: CASSVQGANTGELFF
J: TRBJ2-2
V: TRBV2
size: few
D: TRBD1
length: 15

DNA: TGTGCCAGCAGCTTATATCCCGATCAGCCCCAGCATTTT
CDR3: CASSLYPDQPQHF
J: TRBJ1-5
V: TRBV7-2
size: NA
D: NA
length: 13

DNA: TGTGCCAGCAGCTTATTGGCGGGAGATCCCGAGCAGTACTTC
CDR3: CASSLLAGDPEQYF
J: TRBJ2-7
V: TRBV13
size: NA
D: TRBD2
length: 14

DNA: TGTGCCAGCAGTGGACAGGGGGCGGGAGGCTACACCTTC
CDR3: CASSGQGAGGYTF
J: TRBJ1-2
V: TRBV6-5
size: NA
D: TRBD1
length: 13

DNA: TGTGCCAGCATCATAGACAGGGTGTACAATCAGCCCCAGCATTTT
CDR3: CASIIDRVYNQPQHF
J: TRBJ1-5
V: TRBV28
size: NA
D: TRBD1
length: 15

DNA: TGTGCCACCAGCAGAGAGCCTACAGGGGCGTTAGCCAAAAACATTCAGTACTTC
CDR3: CATSREPTGALAKNIQYF
J: TRBJ2-4
V: TRBV15
size: NA
D: TRBD1
length: 18

DNA: TGTGCCAGTAGTGTACAACGGACAGGGAGTAACTATGGCTACACCTTC
CDR3: CASSVQRTGSNYGYTF
J: TRBJ1-2
V: TRBV19
size: NA
D: TRBD1
length: 16

DNA: TGTGCCAGCAGCGACCTAGCGGGCTCAGATACGCAGTATTTT
CDR3: CASSDLAGSDTQYF
J: TRBJ2-3
V: TRBV9
size: NA
D: TRBD2
length: 14

DNA: TGTGCCAGCAGCTTGGGGACATCCGTGAACACCGGGGAGCTGTTTTTT
CDR3: CASSLGTSVNTGELFF
J: TRBJ2-2
V: TRBV7-7
size: NA
D: NA
length: 16

DNA: TGTGCCAGCAGGGAGGGGGCTCAAGAGACCCAGTACTTC
CDR3: CASREGAQETQYF
J: TRBJ2-5
V: TRBV6-4
size: NA
D: NA
length: 13

DNA: TGTGCCAGCAGTTTCGAGGCTCGTGGCTACACCTTC
CDR3: CASSFEARGYTF
J: TRBJ1-2
V: TRBV28
size: NA
D: NA
length: 12

DNA: TGTGCCAGCAGCAAAATGCGGACTAGCGGGAGGGCCGAACAAGAGACCCAGTACTTC
CDR3: CASSKMRTSGRAEQETQYF
J: TRBJ2-5
V: TRBV21-1
size: once
D: NA
length: 19